Listed below are T cell receptor beta chains from one sample, sequenced in a study of cytomegalovirus exposure and HLA in healthy donors. Method: immunoSEQ multiplex PCR; TCRdb's copy keeps in-frame clones and lacks some. The sample lists about 140,000 clones, roughly 88% occurring once. The source material was PBMCs. The source of these receptors is a woman in her 40s in good health and CMV-seronegative. Both conserved end residues are part of each CDR3.

V	J	CDR3
TRBV7-8	TRBJ2-5	CASSLVQAGVRVRETQYF
TRBV10-3	TRBJ2-3	CAISLLAGVSDTQYF
TRBV5-1	TRBJ1-6	CASSLDTGTNNSPLHF
TRBV30	TRBJ2-5	CAWSGGWRETQYF
TRBV5-8	TRBJ2-1	CASSTTGGFKFF
TRBV4-1	TRBJ2-7	CASSPYGTGPYEQYF
TRBV7-3	TRBJ2-7	CASSASGGPYDEQYF
TRBV11-2	TRBJ2-7	CASSFRGPGEQYF
TRBV29-1	TRBJ2-1	CSVRGGSYNEQFF
TRBV10-3	TRBJ2-3	CAISESTAGGGTDTQYF
TRBV7-2	TRBJ1-1	CASSFQGGATEAFF
TRBV6-6	TRBJ2-2	CASSYGRGLSGELFF
TRBV5-4	TRBJ2-5	CASSLDGATSGSLKTQYF
TRBV6-1	TRBJ1-5	CASSFTGDNQPQHF
TRBV29-1	TRBJ2-5	CSVGGRTSPKETQYF
TRBV5-6	TRBJ1-4	CASSLSVNEKLFF
TRBV6-1	TRBJ2-3	CASSGGHTDTQYF
TRBV6-6	TRBJ2-7	CASSYEFADSYEQYF
TRBV27	TRBJ2-1	CASSSRDQSYNEQFF
TRBV18	TRBJ1-3	CASSPLGQTQTSGDTIYF
TRBV4-1	TRBJ2-7	CASSHLNREQYF